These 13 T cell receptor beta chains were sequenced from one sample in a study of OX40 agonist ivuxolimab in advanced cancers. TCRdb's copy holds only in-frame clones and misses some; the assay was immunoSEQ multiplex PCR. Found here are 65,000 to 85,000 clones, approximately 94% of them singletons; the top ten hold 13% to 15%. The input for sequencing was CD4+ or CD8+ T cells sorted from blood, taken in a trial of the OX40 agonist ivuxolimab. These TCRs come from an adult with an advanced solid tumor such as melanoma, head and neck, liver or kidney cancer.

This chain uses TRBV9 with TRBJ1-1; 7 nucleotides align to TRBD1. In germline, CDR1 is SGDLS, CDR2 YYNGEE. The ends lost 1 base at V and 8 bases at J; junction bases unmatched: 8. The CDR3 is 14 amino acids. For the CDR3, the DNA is TGTGCCAGCAGCGTAAAGACAGGGATAGGGGAAGCTTTCTTT. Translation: CASSVKTGIGEAFF.

DNA of the CDR3: TGTGCCAGCAGGGGACAGGGAAGGAATCAGCCCCAGCATTTT. Its translation is CASRGQGRNQPQHF. The chain is built from TRBV2 and TRBJ1-5, with TRBD1 matching 9 bases. Germline V gene lookup returns CDR1 SNHLY and CDR2 FYNNEI. There are 14 residues in the CDR3. Unmatched junction bases numbered 4, after V lost 6 bases and J lost 4 bases.

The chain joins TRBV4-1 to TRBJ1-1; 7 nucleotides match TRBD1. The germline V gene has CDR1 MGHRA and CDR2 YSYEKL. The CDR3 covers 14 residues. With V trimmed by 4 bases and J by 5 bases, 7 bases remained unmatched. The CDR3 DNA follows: TGCGCCAGCAGCCCAGGGGGGGGGTGGACTGAAGCTTTCTTT. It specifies CASSPGGGWTEAFF.

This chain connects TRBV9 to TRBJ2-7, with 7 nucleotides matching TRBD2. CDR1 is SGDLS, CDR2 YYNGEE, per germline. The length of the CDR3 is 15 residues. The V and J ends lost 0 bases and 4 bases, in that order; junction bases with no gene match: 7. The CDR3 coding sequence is TGTGCCAGCAGCGTAGACGGCGGGGGTTTTTACGAGCAGTACTTC. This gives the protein CASSVDGGGFYEQYF.

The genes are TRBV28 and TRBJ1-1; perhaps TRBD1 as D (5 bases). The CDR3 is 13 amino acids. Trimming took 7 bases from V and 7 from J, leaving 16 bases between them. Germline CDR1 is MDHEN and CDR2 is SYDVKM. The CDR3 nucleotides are TGTGCCAGCATGTATCGGGGGGGTGTTGAAGCTTTCTTT. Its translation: CASMYRGGVEAFF.

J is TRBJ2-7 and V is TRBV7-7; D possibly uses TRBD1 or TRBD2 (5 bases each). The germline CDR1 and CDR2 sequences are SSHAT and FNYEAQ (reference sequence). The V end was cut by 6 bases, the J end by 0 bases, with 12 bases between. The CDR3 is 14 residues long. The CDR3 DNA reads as TGTGCCAGCAGTTCGGGACCGAGCTCCTACGAGCAGTACTTC. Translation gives CASSSGPSSYEQYF.

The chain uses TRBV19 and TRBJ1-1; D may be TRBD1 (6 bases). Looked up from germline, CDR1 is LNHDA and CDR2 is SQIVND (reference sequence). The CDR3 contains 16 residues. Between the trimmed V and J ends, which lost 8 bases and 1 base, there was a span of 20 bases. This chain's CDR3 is CASGRRDRGGNTEAFF. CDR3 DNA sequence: TGTGCCAGTGGACGCCGGGATAGGGGGGGGAACACTGAAGCTTTCTTT.

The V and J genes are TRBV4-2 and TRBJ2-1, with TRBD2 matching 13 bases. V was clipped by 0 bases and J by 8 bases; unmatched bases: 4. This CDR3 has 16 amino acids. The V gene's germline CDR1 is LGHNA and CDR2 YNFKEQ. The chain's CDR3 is CASSQDALAGGDEQFF. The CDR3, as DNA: TGTGCCAGCAGCCAAGATGCACTAGCGGGAGGGGATGAGCAGTTCTTC.

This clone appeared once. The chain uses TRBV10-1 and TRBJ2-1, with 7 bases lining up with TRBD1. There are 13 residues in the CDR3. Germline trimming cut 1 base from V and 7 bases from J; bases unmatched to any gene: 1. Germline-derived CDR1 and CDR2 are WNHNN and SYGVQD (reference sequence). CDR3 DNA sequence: TGCGCCAGCAGTGAGTACAGGGGAAATGAGCAGTTCTTC. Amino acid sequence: CASSEYRGNEQFF.

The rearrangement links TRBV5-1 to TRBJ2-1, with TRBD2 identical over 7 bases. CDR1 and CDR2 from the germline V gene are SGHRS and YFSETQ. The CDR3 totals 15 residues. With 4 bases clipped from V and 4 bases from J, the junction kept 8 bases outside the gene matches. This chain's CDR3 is CASSGRDSSYNEQFF. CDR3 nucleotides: TGCGCCAGCAGCGGGAGGGACTCAAGTTACAATGAGCAGTTCTTC.

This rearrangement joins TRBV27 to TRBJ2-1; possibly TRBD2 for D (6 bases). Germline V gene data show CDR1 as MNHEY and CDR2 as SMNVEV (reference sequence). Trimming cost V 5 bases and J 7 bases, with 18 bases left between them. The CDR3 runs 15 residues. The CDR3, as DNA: TGTGCCAGCAGTAGAGGGACTTTGCTAGATAATGAGCAGTTCTTC. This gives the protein CASSRGTLLDNEQFF.

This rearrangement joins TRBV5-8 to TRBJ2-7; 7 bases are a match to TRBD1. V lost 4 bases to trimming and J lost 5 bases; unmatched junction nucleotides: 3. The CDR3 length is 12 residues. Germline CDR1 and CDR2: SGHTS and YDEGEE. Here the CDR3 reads CASSPDRDEQYF. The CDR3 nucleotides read TGTGCCAGCAGCCCCGACAGGGACGAGCAGTACTTC.

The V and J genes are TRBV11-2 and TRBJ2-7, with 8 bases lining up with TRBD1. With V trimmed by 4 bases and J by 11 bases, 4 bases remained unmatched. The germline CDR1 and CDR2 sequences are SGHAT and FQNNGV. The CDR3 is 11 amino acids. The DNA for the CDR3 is TGTGCCAGCAGCTACGGGACAGGAGAGTACTTC. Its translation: CASSYGTGEYF.